The rows below give T cell receptor beta chains drawn from one sample of a study of shared clonotypes between healthy human individuals. TCRdb's table, derived via immunoSEQ multiplex PCR, lists solely in-frame clones and lacks some. The profile shows 2 million or so clones, 85% to 95% of them singletons. Sequenced material: naive CD8+ T cells sorted from blood. The receptors come from a young man in good health. Each CDR3 is given with its conserved first and last residue. The order of the fields is D gene, V gene, clone size, J gene, CDR3 length, CDR3 protein, CDR3 DNA. D genes are given only for firm matches. Clone sizes are given selectively: once, few, many, or a class where the clone is expanded.

.	TRBV15	once	TRBJ1-1	16	CATSSNRALGNTEAFF	TGTGCCACCAGCAGTAACAGGGCCCTGGGGAACACTGAAGCTTTCTTT
.	TRBV27	.	TRBJ1-1	14	CASSPRLVNTEAFF	TGTGCCAGCAGTCCCCGACTGGTGAACACTGAAGCTTTCTTT
.	TRBV1	.	TRBJ2-4	22	CTSSQDNPLSDPCPLAKNIQYF	TGCACCAGCAGCCAAGATAACCCCTTGAGTGATCCTTGTCCATTGGCCAAAAACATTCAGTACTTC
.	TRBV7-9	.	TRBJ2-5	13	CASSLAEQETQYF	TGTGCCAGCAGCTTGGCTGAGCAAGAGACCCAGTACTTC
.	TRBV29-1	.	TRBJ1-3	11	CSVPSGNTIYF	TGCAGCGTCCCCTCTGGAAACACCATATATTTT
.	TRBV27	.	TRBJ2-7	15	CASRYRGTPSYEQYF	TGTGCCAGCCGTTACCGCGGGACCCCTTCCTACGAGCAGTACTTC
.	TRBV6-9	.	TRBJ2-3	12	CAGPGSTDTQYF	TGTGCCGGTCCAGGATCCACAGATACGCAGTATTTT
TRBD1	TRBV30	.	TRBJ2-5	13	CAWSVGQEETQYF	TGTGCCTGGAGTGTAGGACAGGAAGAGACCCAGTACTTC
.	TRBV9	.	TRBJ1-5	15	CASSVAGGPRQPQHF	TGTGCCAGCAGCGTTGCTGGGGGGCCTCGTCAGCCCCAGCATTTT
TRBD2	TRBV6-5	.	TRBJ2-5	13	CASLSGSEETQYF	TGTGCCAGTCTCAGCGGGAGCGAAGAGACCCAGTACTTC
.	TRBV29-1	.	TRBJ2-4	15	CSVVGTISNGNIQYF	TGCAGCGTTGTCGGGACAATCTCTAACGGAAACATTCAGTACTTC
.	TRBV5-1	.	TRBJ2-7	13	CASSVTREYEQYF	TGCGCCAGCAGCGTAACGCGAGAGTACGAGCAGTACTTC
.	TRBV7-9	.	TRBJ2-2	17	CASSPWSQGLNTGELFF	TGTGCCAGCAGCCCCTGGTCGCAGGGACTGAACACCGGGGAGCTGTTTTTT
TRBD2	TRBV5-1	.	TRBJ2-7	17	CASSLGAAGGLSHEQYF	TGCGCCAGCAGCTTGGGAGCGGCGGGGGGCTTATCCCACGAGCAGTACTTC
.	TRBV4-1	.	TRBJ1-2	14	CASSRVEGMDGYTF	TGCGCCAGCAGCCGCGTTGAGGGAATGGATGGCTACACCTTC
.	TRBV30	.	TRBJ2-3	16	CAWSAYSQSNTDTQYF	TGTGCCTGGAGTGCCTATAGCCAAAGCAACACAGATACGCAGTATTTT
.	TRBV14	.	TRBJ1-1	18	CASSQAASNWGLNTEAFF	TGTGCCAGCAGCCAAGCCGCTTCTAATTGGGGGCTGAACACTGAAGCTTTCTTT
.	TRBV1	.	TRBJ2-1	14	CTSTPSGRGNEQFF	TGCACCAGCACCCCTAGCGGGAGGGGCAATGAGCAGTTCTTC
.	TRBV7-9	.	TRBJ1-1	15	CASSYGLGGDSEAFF	TGTGCCAGCTCCTACGGACTCGGGGGGGACTCTGAAGCTTTCTTT
.	TRBV4-1	.	TRBJ2-7	14	CASSQIEGQYEQYF	TGCGCCAGCAGCCAAATAGAGGGACAATACGAGCAGTACTTC
.	TRBV6-5	.	TRBJ1-3	15	CASSYATHSGNTIYF	TGTGCCAGCAGTTACGCGACACACTCTGGAAACACCATATATTTT
.	TRBV27	.	TRBJ2-7	14	CASSFGQGWYEQYF	TGTGCCAGCAGTTTCGGCCAGGGGTGGTACGAGCAGTACTTC
TRBD1	TRBV27	.	TRBJ2-7	13	CASRSTGWYEQYF	TGTGCCAGCAGGTCGACAGGGTGGTACGAGCAGTACTTC
.	TRBV7-2	.	TRBJ2-3	12	CASSLFTDTQYF	TGTGCCAGCAGCCTCTTCACAGATACGCAGTATTTT
TRBD2	TRBV7-9	.	TRBJ2-1	15	CASSSGLVPSNEQFF	TGTGCCAGCAGCTCCGGACTAGTCCCGAGCAATGAGCAGTTCTTC
.	TRBV27	.	TRBJ2-2	13	CASSPFTTGELFF	TGTGCCAGCAGTCCCTTCACCACCGGGGAGCTGTTTTTT
.	TRBV6-1	.	TRBJ2-7	15	CASSPPTSSPYEQYF	TGTGCCAGCAGTCCGCCAACTAGTAGTCCCTACGAGCAGTACTTC
.	TRBV7-9	.	TRBJ2-1	13	CASSVGAYNEQFF	TGTGCCAGCAGCGTCGGGGCATACAATGAGCAGTTCTTC
.	TRBV29-1	.	TRBJ2-7	13	CSVEDIGFGEQYF	TGCAGCGTTGAAGATATCGGCTTCGGCGAGCAGTACTTC
.	TRBV30	.	TRBJ2-7	13	CAWSHGERYEQYF	TGTGCCTGGAGTCATGGGGAGCGCTACGAGCAGTACTTC
TRBD1	TRBV4-2	.	TRBJ2-7	14	CASSPGTGAYEQYF	TGTGCCAGCAGCCCGGGGACAGGCGCCTACGAGCAGTACTTC
.	TRBV4-1	.	TRBJ2-2	14	CASSQEAATGELFF	TGCGCCAGCAGCCAAGAAGCGGCCACCGGGGAGCTGTTTTTT
.	TRBV5-1	.	TRBJ2-5	13	CASSPREQETQYF	TGCGCCAGCAGCCCCAGGGAGCAAGAGACCCAGTACTTC
.	TRBV12-5	.	TRBJ2-5	13	CASGLSPGGTQYF	TGTGCTAGTGGTTTGTCTCCTGGTGGGACCCAGTACTTC
.	TRBV5-1	.	TRBJ2-5	15	CASSFLPGRVETQYF	TGCGCCAGCAGCTTCCTTCCGGGGCGTGTCGAGACCCAGTACTTC
TRBD1	TRBV7-8	once	TRBJ2-5	17	CASSLDPGTGSQETQYF	TGTGCCAGCAGCTTAGATCCGGGGACAGGGTCCCAAGAGACCCAGTACTTC
.	TRBV28	.	TRBJ1-3	15	CASRRSPGQGNTIYF	TGTGCCAGCAGGCGCAGTCCGGGACAAGGAAACACCATATATTTT
TRBD2	TRBV4-1	.	TRBJ2-3	18	CASSQEWGGRSVTDTQYF	TGCGCCAGCAGCCAAGAGTGGGGCGGGAGGAGCGTCACAGATACGCAGTATTTT
.	TRBV4-1	.	TRBJ2-7	14	CASSQVTGPYEQYF	TGCGCCAGCAGCCAAGTGACGGGGCCCTACGAGCAGTACTTC
TRBD1	TRBV12-5	.	TRBJ2-7	13	CASGLGTGNEQYF	TGTGCTAGTGGCCTGGGGACAGGGAACGAGCAGTACTTC
.	TRBV27	.	TRBJ1-5	14	CASSQEFGNQPQHF	TGTGCCAGCAGTCAAGAATTCGGCAATCAGCCCCAGCATTTT
TRBD2	TRBV27	.	TRBJ2-2	16	CASTPSGGTYTGELFF	TGTGCCAGCACCCCTAGCGGGGGGACCTACACCGGGGAGCTGTTTTTT
TRBD1	TRBV7-8	.	TRBJ1-5	17	CASSAEQGAFLNQPQHF	TGTGCCAGCAGCGCAGAACAGGGGGCGTTTCTCAATCAGCCCCAGCATTTT
TRBD2	TRBV5-1	.	TRBJ2-7	17	CASSLRRTSGSSYEQYF	TGCGCCAGCAGCTTGCGGAGGACTAGCGGGAGTTCGTACGAGCAGTACTTC
TRBD2	TRBV4-1	.	TRBJ2-1	16	CASSPSQRGSYNEQFF	TGCGCCAGCAGCCCGTCCCAGCGGGGCTCCTACAATGAGCAGTTCTTC
.	TRBV9	.	TRBJ1-1	15	CASSPRMDPNTEAFF	TGTGCCAGCAGCCCAAGGATGGACCCGAACACTGAAGCTTTCTTT
.	TRBV6-5	.	TRBJ2-7	13	CASSSGSPLEQYF	TGTGCCAGCAGTAGCGGGTCTCCCCTCGAGCAGTACTTC
.	TRBV20-1	.	TRBJ2-1	10	CSARGGEQFF	TGCAGTGCTCGAGGGGGGGAGCAGTTCTTC
.	TRBV27	.	TRBJ2-1	11	CASSLSNEQFF	TGTGCCAGCAGTTTATCCAATGAGCAGTTCTTC
TRBD1	TRBV19	once	TRBJ1-1	19	CASSPGWRGQGALNTEAFF	TGTGCCAGTAGTCCCGGGTGGCGGGGGCAGGGGGCCCTGAACACTGAAGCTTTCTTT
.	TRBV30	.	TRBJ2-7	12	CAWTPGPYEQYF	TGTGCCTGGACCCCAGGGCCCTACGAGCAGTACTTC
.	TRBV13	.	TRBJ2-7	15	CASSSQVGKIYEQYF	TGTGCCAGCAGCTCGCAGGTGGGGAAAATATACGAGCAGTACTTC
.	TRBV7-9	once	TRBJ2-5	13	CASSFGPGETQYF	TGTGCCAGCAGCTTCGGGCCTGGGGAGACCCAGTACTTC
.	TRBV27	.	TRBJ2-1	14	CATQWQGGYNEQFF	TGTGCCACCCAGTGGCAGGGGGGCTACAATGAGCAGTTCTTC
.	TRBV5-1	.	TRBJ2-3	14	CASSLTESTDTQYF	TGCGCCAGCAGCTTGACAGAGAGCACAGATACGCAGTATTTT